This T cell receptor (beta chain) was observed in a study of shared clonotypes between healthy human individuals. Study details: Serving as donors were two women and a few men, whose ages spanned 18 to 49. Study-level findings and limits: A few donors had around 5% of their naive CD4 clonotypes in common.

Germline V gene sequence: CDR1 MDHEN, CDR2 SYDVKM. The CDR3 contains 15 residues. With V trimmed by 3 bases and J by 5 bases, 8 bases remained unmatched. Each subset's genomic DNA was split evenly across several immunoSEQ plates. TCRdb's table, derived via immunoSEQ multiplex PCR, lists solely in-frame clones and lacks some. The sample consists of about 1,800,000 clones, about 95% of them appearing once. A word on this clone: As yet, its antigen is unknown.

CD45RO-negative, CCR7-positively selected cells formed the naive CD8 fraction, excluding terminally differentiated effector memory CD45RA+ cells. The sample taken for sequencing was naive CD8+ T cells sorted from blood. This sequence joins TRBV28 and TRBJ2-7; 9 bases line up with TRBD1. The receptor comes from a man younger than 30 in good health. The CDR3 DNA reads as TGTGCCAGCAGTTTCCGACAGGGGGTAGAGGACGAGCAGTACTTC. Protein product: CASSFRQGVEDEQYF.